The TCR beta chain described here comes from a study of Ad26.COV2.S vaccination and SARS-CoV-2 variants. Whole-study context: Trial arm assignment for the donor was COV1001 Ad26.COV2.S. Study-wide results and limits: Across vaccine and placebo recipients, the breadth of non-spike TCRs was similar. Vaccinees displayed broader spike-specific TCR repertoires than placebo recipients.

The treatment denotes: around 19 received Ad26.COV2.S at low or high dose, single or two shots; 5 received placebo; per-sample allocation not given. Vaccine and placebo recipients were sampled on day 63 after the first injection. Vaccine was an Ad26 vector expressing Wuhan-strain SARS-CoV-2 spike. A word on this clone: The target antigen is unknown.

Assay used: immunoSEQ multiplex PCR; TCRdb lists only in-frame clones, some missing. The repertoire holds 300,000 to 400,000 clones, with about 85% as singletons. Germline values: CDR1 SNHLY, CDR2 FYNNEI. V was trimmed by 6 bases and J by 7 bases, leaving 15 bases between them. The CDR3 is 13 amino acids. The chain has TRBV2 and TRBJ1-2; D remains ambiguous. This TCR was sampled from a person between 18 and 65 years old who received the Ad26.COV2.S COVID-19 vaccine or a placebo. Sequences were derived from peripheral blood, sampled in a trial of Ad26.COV2.S vaccine versus placebo. Written as DNA, the CDR3 is TGTGCCAGCAGGACGGGCAGTTCGCGTGGCTACACCTTC. Its protein is CASRTGSSRGYTF.